This is a list of T cell receptor beta chains from one sample in a study of graft-versus-host responses after intestinal transplantation. Their cognate antigens are unknown. Generated by immunoSEQ multiplex PCR, the TCRdb table keeps only in-frame clones and is missing some. The data show 100,000 or so clones, roughly 87% seen once. The sample in question was unstimulated CD4+ T cells sorted from spleen or lymph node cells, obtained before transplant. These receptors were obtained from a human donor who was the organ donor for an intestinal transplant. Both conserved end residues are part of each CDR3. The D gene is left open where the match is weak. The size entry is marked missing in some rows and otherwise reads once, few, many or a size class.

CDR3nt | CDR3aa | d_gene | j_gene | v_gene | abundance
TGTGCCAGCAGTACACCAGGGGAGGGCTACACCTTC | CASSTPGEGYTF | NA | TRBJ1-2 | TRBV6-5 | NA
TGTGCCAGCAGTGAATCAGCGGGGGGGCCAGATACGCAGTATTTT | CASSESAGGPDTQYF | TRBD2 | TRBJ2-3 | TRBV6-1 | NA
TGTGCTAGTGGTTTGCTCGGAACAGATACGCAGTATTTT | CASGLLGTDTQYF | NA | TRBJ2-3 | TRBV12-5 | NA
TGTGCCAGCAGCTGGGTCAAGGGGCGAGGGGACACTGAAGCTTTCTTT | CASSWVKGRGDTEAFF | NA | TRBJ1-1 | TRBV5-4 | NA
TGTGCCTGGAGTACCGGGACAGGGAACGAAAAACTGTTTTTT | CAWSTGTGNEKLFF | TRBD1 | TRBJ1-4 | TRBV30 | NA
TGTGCCAGCAGCTTACAGGGAAACTATGGCTACACCTTC | CASSLQGNYGYTF | NA | TRBJ1-2 | TRBV7-9 | NA
TGTGCCAGCAGTCCGGGTTACTTCTCCTACGAGCAGTACTTC | CASSPGYFSYEQYF | NA | TRBJ2-7 | TRBV27 | NA
TGTGCCAGCAGCTTATGGGGGGGAGTGAGGGGAAACCAAGAGACCCAGTACTTC | CASSLWGGVRGNQETQYF | TRBD2 | TRBJ2-5 | TRBV7-9 | NA
TGTGCCTGGAGTGTATCTCGCCCAGGGTGGTTCACTGAAGCTTTCTTT | CAWSVSRPGWFTEAFF | NA | TRBJ1-1 | TRBV30 | NA
TGTGCCAGCAGCCAAGGGGGGACGGGGGTCTCCTACGAGCAGTACTTC | CASSQGGTGVSYEQYF | NA | TRBJ2-7 | TRBV4-2 | NA
TGTGCCAGCAGCCCGAAAAAGGGGGGCCAAGAGACCCAGTACTTC | CASSPKKGGQETQYF | NA | TRBJ2-5 | TRBV4-2 | NA
TGTGCCTGGAGTGTATCCAGGGAAGATGGCTACACCTTC | CAWSVSREDGYTF | NA | TRBJ1-2 | TRBV30 | once
TGTGCCAGCAGTTTGTCCGCCTTGACTCAAGAGACCCAGTACTTC | CASSLSALTQETQYF | NA | TRBJ2-5 | TRBV28 | NA
TGTGCCAGCAGTTTTGGGTCCAGAGATTACTTC | CASSFGSRDYF | NA | TRBJ2-7 | TRBV28 | NA
TGTGCCAGTAGGGGGACAGGGGGGACCGGGGAGCTGTTTTTT | CASRGTGGTGELFF | TRBD1 | TRBJ2-2 | TRBV19 | NA
TGTGCCAGCACCCGGGATCCGGGACCTAGCACAGATACGCAGTATTTT | CASTRDPGPSTDTQYF | NA | TRBJ2-3 | TRBV6-4 | NA
TGTGCCAGTAGTATAACGGAGTCCAAAAACATTCAGTACTTC | CASSITESKNIQYF | NA | TRBJ2-4 | TRBV19 | NA
TGTGCCAGCAGTTACGGGGAGCGAGACACCATATATTTT | CASSYGERDTIYF | NA | TRBJ1-3 | TRBV5-6 | NA
TGTGCCAGCAGTGGACAGAGCTACGAGCAGTACTTC | CASSGQSYEQYF | NA | TRBJ2-7 | TRBV2 | NA
TGTGCCAGCAGAATGGGAGGACAGGGAGGATATGGCTACACCTTC | CASRMGGQGGYGYTF | TRBD1 | TRBJ1-2 | TRBV6-1 | NA
TGCGCCAGCAGCCAAGGAAGGGGGAGGAGCAGCAATCAGCCCCAGCATTTT | CASSQGRGRSSNQPQHF | NA | TRBJ1-5 | TRBV4-1 | NA
TGTGCCAGTAATAGAGATCGGGGTCGCAATAATTCACCCCTCCACTTT | CASNRDRGRNNSPLHF | NA | TRBJ1-6 | TRBV19 | NA
TGTGCCAGTCTTCGTAGGGACGGTGGTAATGAAAAACTGTTTTTT | CASLRRDGGNEKLFF | NA | TRBJ1-4 | TRBV5-8 | NA
TGTGCCAGCAGTGTTGGTGGGAACACTGAAGCTTTCTTT | CASSVGGNTEAFF | NA | TRBJ1-1 | TRBV6-1 | NA
TGTGCCAGCAGTTCAAACAGGGTTTCCTATAATTCACCCCTCCACTTT | CASSSNRVSYNSPLHF | NA | TRBJ1-6 | TRBV27 | NA
TGTGCCAGTCGACTAGCGGGGTACAATGAGCAGTTCTTC | CASRLAGYNEQFF | TRBD2 | TRBJ2-1 | TRBV4-2 | NA
TGTGCCAGCAGTAGGGTAAGAGGGAGGGGCGAGCAGTACTTC | CASSRVRGRGEQYF | TRBD2 | TRBJ2-7 | TRBV6-1 | NA
TGTGCCAGCTCACCAGACAGGGGGGTCTACAATGAGCAGTTCTTC | CASSPDRGVYNEQFF | TRBD1 | TRBJ2-1 | TRBV18 | NA
TGTGCCAGCACCGCTGGACAGTCCTATAATTCACCCCCCCACTTT | CASTAGQSYNSPPHF | NA | TRBJ1-6 | TRBV11-1 | NA
TGTGCCTGGAATTCAGATACCATTTACTCCTACGAGCAGTACTTC | CAWNSDTIYSYEQYF | NA | TRBJ2-7 | TRBV30 | once
TGTGCCAGCAGCTCAAATACCGCTGAAGCTTTCTTT | CASSSNTAEAFF | NA | TRBJ1-1 | TRBV5-6 | NA
TGTGCCAGCAGCAAGAGCGGGGGCACCTGGAATGAGCAGTTCTTC | CASSKSGGTWNEQFF | TRBD2 | TRBJ2-1 | TRBV11-3 | NA
TGTGCCAGCAGTTTTTGGAGGACAGGCCGAATTGTAGCCCTCCACTTT | CASSFWRTGRIVALHF | TRBD1 | TRBJ1-6 | TRBV28 | NA
TGCGCCAGCAGCCAAGAGTATTTGGTGATGACGGGGTCTGGGGCCAACGTCCTGACTTTC | CASSQEYLVMTGSGANVLTF | NA | TRBJ2-6 | TRBV4-1 | NA
TGTGCCATCAGTGAGGCCATGGCGGGCACCGGGGAGCTGTTTTTT | CAISEAMAGTGELFF | NA | TRBJ2-2 | TRBV10-3 | NA
TGTGCCAGCAGTCTTCGGACAGGGTGGGGGTTGGGCGAGCAGTACTTC | CASSLRTGWGLGEQYF | TRBD1 | TRBJ2-7 | TRBV2 | NA
TGTGCCATCAGTGAGTCTCGATCGACAGGGACCCTCCACTTT | CAISESRSTGTLHF | TRBD1 | TRBJ1-6 | TRBV10-3 | few
TGTGCCAGCAGCTCGTGGGTCGGGACAGTAAACGGAGGCTACACCTTC | CASSSWVGTVNGGYTF | TRBD1 | TRBJ1-2 | TRBV7-2 | NA
TGTGCCAGCAGTCTCGCGCGCGTCCAAGAGACCCAGTACTTC | CASSLARVQETQYF | NA | TRBJ2-5 | TRBV6-5 | NA
TGTGCCAGCAGTTTAAGAGGGTACGGAAACACCATATATTTT | CASSLRGYGNTIYF | NA | TRBJ1-3 | TRBV28 | NA
TGTGCCAGCAGTTCCGGGACAGAGAATGAAAAACTGTTTTTT | CASSSGTENEKLFF | TRBD1 | TRBJ1-4 | TRBV28 | NA
TGTGCCAGCAGTGACGAAGCGGGGGGTTCCTACAATGAGCAGTTCTTC | CASSDEAGGSYNEQFF | TRBD2 | TRBJ2-1 | TRBV6-4 | NA
TGTGCCAGCAGCAACCAGGCAGGCTACACCTTC | CASSNQAGYTF | NA | TRBJ1-2 | TRBV21-1 | NA
TGTGCCACCAGCACTCTAGTTAGCGGTTCACCCCTCCACTTT | CATSTLVSGSPLHF | NA | TRBJ1-6 | TRBV15 | NA
TGTGCCAGCAGCGCTCAGGGGACCCCTTCACCCCTCCACTTT | CASSAQGTPSPLHF | NA | TRBJ1-6 | TRBV11-2 | NA
TGTGCCAGCATTGGGACAGGGAGGAGCATTCAGTACTTC | CASIGTGRSIQYF | TRBD1 | TRBJ2-4 | TRBV28 | NA
TGTGCCAGCAGCTTAGCGGGGTACGGGGGTGGCTACACCTTC | CASSLAGYGGGYTF | NA | TRBJ1-2 | TRBV7-8 | NA
TGTGCCAGCAGCGCCAACCCACCGGGATTCAAAAGCTCTGGAAACACCATATATTTT | CASSANPPGFKSSGNTIYF | NA | TRBJ1-3 | TRBV9 | NA
TGCGCCAGCAGTCAAGAGGAGACCCAGTACTTC | CASSQEETQYF | NA | TRBJ2-5 | TRBV23-1 | NA
TGTGCCATCAGTGTAGGGGGCAGGGAAGCTTTCTTT | CAISVGGREAFF | TRBD1 | TRBJ1-1 | TRBV10-3 | NA
TGTGCCAGCAGCTCGATCAGGGGGCGCTTAAACAATGAGCAGTTCTTC | CASSSIRGRLNNEQFF | TRBD1 | TRBJ2-1 | TRBV7-9 | NA
TGTGCCAGCAGTTACTACGGGCCGGCCGCGGGTTCCGAGCAGTACTTC | CASSYYGPAAGSEQYF | NA | TRBJ2-7 | TRBV6-6 | NA
TGCGCCAGCAGCTTGGCCAATACAGGGCAGGGGTTCTCTGAAGCTTTCTTT | CASSLANTGQGFSEAFF | NA | TRBJ1-1 | TRBV5-1 | NA
TGTGCCAGCAGCCCCGACAGGGGGCGAAATGAAAAACTGTTTTTT | CASSPDRGRNEKLFF | TRBD1 | TRBJ1-4 | TRBV7-2 | NA